This TCR beta chain was profiled in a study of cytomegalovirus exposure and HLA in healthy donors. In the PCR, 60 Vbeta and 13 Jbeta primers were used. Measured with immunoSEQ multiplex PCR; TCRdb has only the in-frame clones, and not every one. The top ten hold about 3% of the sample, which has about 200,000 clones, more than 75% seen once. Regarding the study as a whole: Another analysis was done later, and it associated roughly 15,000 TCR beta sequences with HLA alleles at 0.05 false discovery rate.

This clone was seen only once. What it binds is not known. Germline CDR1 and CDR2: SQVTM and ANQGSEA. The CDR3 spans 17 residues. V lost 3 bases to trimming and J lost 6 bases; unmatched junction nucleotides: 13. The sequencing sample was made of PBMCs. The chain employs TRBV29-1 and TRBJ2-1, with 11 bases aligning to TRBD2. The receptor comes from a middle-aged woman in good health and CMV-seronegative. CDR3 in DNA: TGCAGCGTTGAGACTAGCGGGGAGTTTTGGGGTTTCAATGAGCAGTTCTTC. Translating gives CSVETSGEFWGFNEQFF.